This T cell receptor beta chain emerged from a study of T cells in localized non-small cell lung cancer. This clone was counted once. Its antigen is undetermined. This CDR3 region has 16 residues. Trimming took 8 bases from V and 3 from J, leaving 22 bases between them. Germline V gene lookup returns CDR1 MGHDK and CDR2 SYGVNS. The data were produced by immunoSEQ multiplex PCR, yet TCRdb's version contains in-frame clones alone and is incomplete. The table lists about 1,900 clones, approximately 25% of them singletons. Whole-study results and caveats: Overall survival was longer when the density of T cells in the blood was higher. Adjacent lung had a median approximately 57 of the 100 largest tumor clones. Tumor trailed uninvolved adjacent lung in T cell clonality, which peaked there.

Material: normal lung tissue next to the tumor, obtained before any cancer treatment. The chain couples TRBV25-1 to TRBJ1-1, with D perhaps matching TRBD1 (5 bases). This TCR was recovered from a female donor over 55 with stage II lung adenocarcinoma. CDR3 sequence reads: CASQKGTVRRDTEAFF. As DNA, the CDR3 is TGTGCCAGCCAAAAGGGGACGGTGAGAAGGGACACTGAAGCTTTCTTT.